This entry is about one TCR beta chain. The CDR3 consists of 16 residues. Between the trimmed V and J ends, which lost 1 base and 1 base, there was a span of 13 bases. Looked up from germline, CDR1 is LGHNA and CDR2 is YSLEER. The data are from a study of cytomegalovirus exposure and HLA in healthy donors. Profiled with immunoSEQ multiplex PCR; TCRdb holds only in-frame clones, not every one. Among about 140,000 clones, approximately 86% were seen once, and the ten largest hold 6.5% to 8.5%. The source of this sequence is a woman between 18 and 29 years old in good health and CMV-seropositive. The chain carries TRBV4-3 and TRBJ1-1; D perhaps matches TRBD1 (5 bases). Sequencing was carried out using PBMCs. The CDR3 spells CASSQVWDLRNTEAFF. In DNA form, the CDR3 reads TGCGCCAGCAGCCAAGTATGGGACTTGCGGAACACTGAAGCTTTCTTT.